This TCR beta chain was sequenced during a study of human T cells and chemical hapten exposure. In germline, CDR1 is SGHVS, CDR2 FQNEAQ. V was clipped by 8 bases and J by 4 bases, with 19 bases between them. The CDR3 is made up of 15 amino acids. This clonotype came up a few times. How the authors handled the data: Sequenced samples showed a median of around 96,000 TCRs each, with counts running from roughly 23,000 to 700,000. Each CDR3 protein is one row after TCRdb ran MiXCR on the RACE reads. The V and J calls come from TCRdb's annotation, not from the publication. The sample carries about 120,000 distinct CDR3 sequences, about 13% recorded once. Time point reported: pre-sensitization, week 0. The treatment denotes: therapeutic diphenylcyclopropenone sensitization with weekly scalp DPC.

Here the sequenced sample was whole blood, taken in connection with sensitization to the hapten diphenylcyclopropenone (DPC). The receptor was isolated from a woman aged 18-29 years with alopecia areata. Some clones in this sample may be carry-over from other donors' samples. The rearrangement links TRBV7-8 to TRBJ2-3, with D perhaps given as TRBD1 or TRBD2 (5 bases each). The CDR3 DNA sequence: TGTGCCAGCCTCGCCCGAGGGGACGTTTCAGATACGCAGTATTTT. Amino acids: CASLARGDVSDTQYF.